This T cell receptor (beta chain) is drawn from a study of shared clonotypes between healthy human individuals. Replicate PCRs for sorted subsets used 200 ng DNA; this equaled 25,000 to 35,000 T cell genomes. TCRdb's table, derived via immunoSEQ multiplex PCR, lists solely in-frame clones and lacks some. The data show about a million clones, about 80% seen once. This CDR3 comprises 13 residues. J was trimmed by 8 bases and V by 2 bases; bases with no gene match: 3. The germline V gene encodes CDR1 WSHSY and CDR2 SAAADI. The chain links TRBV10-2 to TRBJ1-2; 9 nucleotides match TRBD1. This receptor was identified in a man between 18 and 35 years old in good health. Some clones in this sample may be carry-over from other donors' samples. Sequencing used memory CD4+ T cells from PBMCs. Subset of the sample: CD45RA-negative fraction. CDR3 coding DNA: TGCGCCAGCAGTGAGAGGGGACAGGGCGGCTACACCTTC. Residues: CASSERGQGGYTF.